This entry lists 13 T cell receptor beta chains sequenced from one sample in a study of STAT5B mutations in CD4+ large granular lymphocyte leukemia. Profiling relied on immunoSEQ multiplex PCR, and the TCRdb table lists in-frame clones only, not all of them. The data contain more than 35,000 clones, approximately 85% of them singletons. Material for sequencing was CD4+ T cells from blood buffy coats. Receptors were obtained from a human donor in good health.

The V gene is TRBV6-5, the J gene TRBJ1-1, with 9 nucleotides matching TRBD1. The trim removed 9 bases at V and 1 base at J, leaving 3 bases unmatched. CDR3 length equals 13 residues. CDR1 MNHEY and CDR2 SVGAGI come from the germline V gene. CDR3: CASWDRANTEAFF. CDR3 nucleotides: TGTGCCAGTTGGGACAGGGCGAACACTGAAGCTTTCTTT.

The V call is TRBV29-1, the J call TRBJ2-5; D ambiguous. The CDR3 sequence is 11 residues long. V lost 4 bases and J 5 bases, leaving 8 bases between the germline ends. Germline CDR1 SQVTM, CDR2 ANQGSEA. CDR3 coding DNA: TGCAGCGTTGTATGGCAGGAGACCCAGTACTTC. It yields the protein CSVVWQETQYF.

The V gene is TRBV9, the J gene TRBJ2-3; 8 nucleotides match TRBD1. Germline trimming cut 0 bases from V and 4 bases from J; bases unmatched to any gene: 4. The CDR3 runs 15 residues. CDR1 is SGDLS, CDR2 YYNGEE, per germline. CDR3 bases: TGTGCCAGCAGCGTAGATCCAGGGGGCGCAGATACGCAGTATTTT. Translating gives CASSVDPGGADTQYF.

The chain recombines TRBV28 with TRBJ2-1, with D perhaps assigned TRBD1 or TRBD2 (5 bases each). The germline V gene has CDR1 MDHEN and CDR2 SYDVKM. V was cut by 2 bases and J by 3 bases, with 8 bases left in between. The CDR3 is 14 amino acids. CDR3 in DNA: TGTGCCAGCAGTTTAGGGGGTCTCTACAATGAGCAGTTCTTC. Translation: CASSLGGLYNEQFF.

The CDR3 bases are TGTGCCAGCAGCTTTTGGGACACAGATACGCAGTATTTT. Translating gives CASSFWDTDTQYF. The chain is built from TRBV7-8 and TRBJ2-3; D not resolved. V lost 3 bases and J lost 2, with 6 bases in between. CDR3 length equals 13 residues. Germline V gene sequence: CDR1 SGHVS, CDR2 FQNEAQ.

This clone was seen a handful of times. The chain links TRBV28 to TRBJ1-2, with 9 bases matching TRBD1. From germline, CDR1 is MDHEN and CDR2 SYDVKM. The CDR3 loop spans 12 amino acids. The junction had 4 bases not matched to a gene; V was cut back by 6 bases and J by 8 bases. The CDR3 loop is CASRGQGEGYTF. CDR3 bases: TGTGCCAGCAGGGGACAGGGTGAGGGCTACACCTTC.

J is TRBJ1-2 and V is TRBV29-1; 10 bases map to TRBD1. There are 14 residues in the CDR3. Trimming took 7 bases from V and 3 from J; bases not matched to a gene: 8. Germline CDR1 SQVTM, CDR2 ANQGSEA. The CDR3 nucleotides are TGCAGCGCTTACGGGACAGGGGAAGACTATGGCTACACCTTC. Its protein product is CSAYGTGEDYGYTF.

V is TRBV27 and J is TRBJ2-6; TRBD1 is a possible D gene (6 bases). The CDR3 length is 18 residues. Germline V lookup: CDR1 MNHEY, CDR2 SMNVEV (reference sequence). The V gene lost 0 bases and the J gene lost 0 bases, with 12 bases spanning the gap. The DNA for the CDR3 is TGTGCCAGCAGTTTATCGGTCAGGGGATACTCTGGGGCCAACGTCCTGACTTTC. Translating gives CASSLSVRGYSGANVLTF.

The chain employs TRBV7-9 and TRBJ2-5; tentatively, D is TRBD1 (5 bases). Germline values: CDR1 SEHNR, CDR2 FQNEAQ (reference sequence). The CDR3 is made up of 12 amino acids. The V end lost 2 bases, the J end lost 5 bases, and 6 bases lay between the germline ends. The chain's CDR3 is CASSLSGETQYF. In nucleotides, the CDR3 is TGTGCCAGCAGCTTATCAGGGGAGACCCAGTACTTC.

The V and J genes are TRBV6-5 and TRBJ1-5; D not resolved. The CDR3 has 14 residues. V was clipped by 6 bases and J by 4 bases, with 13 bases between them. CDR1 and CDR2 from the germline V gene are MNHEY and SVGAGI. This chain's CDR3 is CASSPRTPNQPQHF. The DNA of the CDR3 is TGTGCCAGCAGCCCGCGGACCCCAAATCAGCCCCAGCATTTT.

The chain recombines TRBV5-4 with TRBJ2-7; 12 bases match TRBD2. The CDR3 has 16 residues. Germline trimming cut 4 bases from V and 5 bases from J; bases unmatched to any gene: 10. Germline lookup yields CDR1 SGHNT and CDR2 YYREEE (reference sequence). CDR3 DNA: TGTGCCAGCAGCCCCGGACTAGCGGGATTCAAGAACGAGCAGTACTTC. It translates to CASSPGLAGFKNEQYF.

The rearrangement joins TRBV28 to TRBJ1-4, with 9 nucleotides matching TRBD1. The CDR3 contains 16 residues. Per germline, CDR1 MDHEN and CDR2 SYDVKM. J was trimmed by 5 bases and V by 3 bases; bases with no gene match: 7. The CDR3 sequence is CASSLAGTGRNEKLFF. The CDR3 bases are TGTGCCAGCAGTTTGGCCGGGACAGGGCGGAATGAAAAACTGTTTTTT.

The chain joins TRBV5-1 to TRBJ1-2; D perhaps matches TRBD1 (6 bases). From germline, CDR1 is SGHRS and CDR2 YFSETQ. The CDR3 totals 14 residues. The V end lost 4 bases, the J end lost 8 bases, and 18 bases lay between the germline ends. This chain's CDR3 is CASSLETGGSGYTF. In nucleotides, the CDR3 is TGCGCCAGCAGCCTCGAGACAGGCGGGTCAGGCTACACCTTC.